These 12 T cell receptor beta chains were all obtained from the same sample, sequenced in a study of OX40 agonist ivuxolimab in advanced cancers. Data came from immunoSEQ multiplex PCR; TCRdb stores just in-frame clones and leaves some out. In the table there are fewer than 950 clones, 65% to 85% of which are singletons. The sample was taken in a trial of the OX40 agonist ivuxolimab. Every receptor here comes from an adult with an advanced solid tumor such as melanoma, head and neck, liver or kidney cancer.

This sequence joins TRBV25-1 and TRBJ1-1, with no clear D. Trimming removed 5 bases from V and 1 base from J, with 5 bases in between. This CDR3 is built from 12 residues. CDR1 and CDR2 (germline): MGHDK, SYGVNS. The CDR3 DNA is TGTGCCAGCAGTTACTCGAACACTGAAGCTTTCTTT. Protein sequence: CASSYSNTEAFF.

This clone is deemed large (0.1 to 1%). The J gene is TRBJ2-3, the V gene TRBV11-3; possibly TRBD1 for D (6 bases). The ends were cut back, 0 bases at V and 5 bases at J, with 18 bases in the middle. The CDR3 has 17 amino acids. The germline V gene encodes CDR1 SGHNT and CDR2 YENEEA. The DNA for the CDR3 is TGTGCCAGCAGCTTAGACAACAGGGTAATGCCCGAAGATACGCAGTATTTT. As protein: CASSLDNRVMPEDTQYF.

V and J are TRBV28 and TRBJ1-2; no firm D call. V dropped 3 bases and J dropped 0 bases, with 5 bases sitting between them. Per germline, CDR1 MDHEN and CDR2 SYDVKM. The CDR3 is 13 amino acids. CDR3 coding DNA: TGTGCCAGCAGTTTGAACTCTAACTATGGCTACACCTTC. Amino acids: CASSLNSNYGYTF.

This chain uses TRBV6-8 with TRBJ1-2; D is uncertain. The CDR3 contains 14 residues. V gave up 5 bases and J gave up 3 bases, with 13 bases separating them. Germline V gives CDR1 MNHGY, CDR2 SAAAGT. The CDR3 sequence is CASSPGQAHYGYTF. The CDR3 region has the DNA TGTGCCAGCAGTCCCGGGCAGGCCCACTATGGCTACACCTTC.

The V gene is TRBV19, the J gene TRBJ2-7, with D possibly matching TRBD2 (5 bases). The V gene's germline CDR1 is LNHDA and CDR2 SQIVND (reference sequence). The germline V and J ends were trimmed by 1 base and 2 bases, with 9 bases remaining between them. The CDR3 runs to 14 residues. The chain's CDR3 is CASSIGSGAYEQYF. In DNA form, the CDR3 reads TGTGCCAGTAGTATAGGCAGCGGAGCCTACGAGCAGTACTTC.

The chain uses TRBV1 and TRBJ2-2; the table's D gene call, TRBD2, was not cross checked with the DNA. TRBV1 is assigned pseudogene status. The CDR3 sequence is 12 residues long. The CDR3 nucleotides read TGCGCCAGCAGCCACGGGACCGGGGAGCTGTTTTTT. It is translated as CASSHGTGELFF.

V is TRBV10-2 and J is TRBJ2-2; weak D call: TRBD2 (5 bases). V was pared by 5 bases and J by 7 bases, with 11 bases between. The CDR3 has 13 residues. The germline gives CDR1 WSHSY, CDR2 SAAADI. In DNA, the CDR3 is TGCGCCAGCAGTTCCGTGGGGAGCGGGGAGCTGTTTTTT. Translated: CASSSVGSGELFF.

This chain uses TRBV11-3 with TRBJ1-4; TRBD1 might be the D (5 bases). Germline CDR1 reads SGHNT; CDR2 reads YENEEA. Trimming pared 4 bases from V and 0 bases from J, leaving 9 bases between. This CDR3 has 15 residues. This CDR3 is CASSSGTSTNEKLFF. DNA for the CDR3: TGTGCCAGCAGCTCTGGGACTTCAACTAATGAAAAACTGTTTTTT.

The chain couples TRBV22-1 to TRBJ2-7; TRBD1, as called in the table, went unchecked against the DNA. TRBV22-1 is described as a pseudogene. CDR3 size: 14 residues. CDR3 sequence: CASREDRVQYEQYF. The CDR3 nucleotides are TGTGCCAGCAGAGAGGACAGGGTCCAATACGAGCAGTACTTC.

V gene TRBV6-8 combines with J gene TRBJ1-1, with D unresolved. The germline V and J ends were trimmed by 5 bases and 1 base, with 14 bases remaining between them. The CDR3 covers 15 residues. Looked up from germline, CDR1 is MNHGY and CDR2 is SAAAGT. This CDR3 is CASSGQFGSNTEAFF. The CDR3 DNA follows: TGTGCCAGCAGTGGGCAATTCGGATCGAACACTGAAGCTTTCTTT.

CDR3 in DNA: TGTGCCACGACCGCCGGGACAGGGGGATCAGAGACCCAGTACTTC. Translation: CATTAGTGGSETQYF. The J gene is TRBJ2-5, the V gene TRBV15, with 11 bases matching TRBD1. Germline CDR1 is LNHNV and CDR2 is YYDKDF (reference sequence). The CDR3 loop spans 15 amino acids. The V and J ends lost 9 bases and 4 bases, in that order; junction bases with no gene match: 10.

There are a few counts of this clone. This chain links TRBV6-8 with TRBJ2-2; D call uncertain. Trimming removed 5 bases from V and 3 bases from J, with 10 bases in between. Germline V CDR1 and CDR2: MNHGY, SAAAGT. The CDR3 sequence is 14 residues long. CDR3 protein: CASSAHPYTGELFF. The CDR3 nucleotides read TGTGCCAGCAGTGCTCATCCATACACCGGGGAGCTGTTTTTT.